A few counts support the clone carrying this TCR beta chain. Unique molecular identifiers were attached to individual cDNA molecules. One entry per CDR3 protein, called by TCRdb with MiXCR from the 5' RACE reads. The sample yields 30,000 to 35,000 distinct CDR3 sequences, 7.1% seen once. The data originate from a study of early T cells in non-severe SARS-CoV-2 infection. Study at large: The sequenced material was bulk RNA from unsorted whole blood, and its chains were unpaired.

Per the germline V gene, CDR1 is SGHRS and CDR2 is YFSETQ. CDR3 size: 16 residues. With 4 bases removed from V and 4 bases from J, the gap between germline ends came to 19 bases. The clonotype comes from an adult who was a healthcare worker with PCR-confirmed SARS-CoV-2 infection or an uninfected control (not recorded which). The V and J genes are TRBV5-1 and TRBJ2-3; a possible D gene is TRBD1 (6 bases). The material sequenced was whole blood, taken at baseline. CDR3 sequence: CASSPRTSGAADTQYF. CDR3 nucleotides: TGCGCCAGCAGCCCCCGGACTTCAGGGGCGGCAGATACGCAGTATTTT.